The 31 T cell receptor beta chains given below trace back to one sample, sequenced in a study of blood T cells in healthy people across ages. The second PCR ran about 6 to 12 cycles with a sample-barcoded 5' primer and J-beta primers. MiXCR, applied by TCRdb to the 5' RACE reads, yields one record per CDR3 protein. The repertoire holds about 1.4 million distinct CDR3 sequences, almost 60% seen once, with more than 6% in the top ten. Source material: blood. The origin of the receptors is a man aged 18 to 30 in good health.

V is TRBV20-1 and J is TRBJ1-5; tentatively, D is TRBD1 (6 bases). The germline V gene has CDR1 DFQATT and CDR2 SNEGSKA (reference sequence). This CDR3 is 13 amino acids long. V lost 6 bases, J lost 3 bases, and 12 bases lay in between. CDR3 coding DNA: TGCAGTGCAGAAACAGGGTTCAATCAGCCCCAGCATTTT. This translates into CSAETGFNQPQHF.

This clonotype was counted a single time. The J gene is TRBJ2-1, the V gene TRBV10-3, with 11 bases that match TRBD2. The CDR3 spans 18 residues. Germline CDR1 ENHRY, CDR2 SYGVKD. J lost 7 bases, V lost 3 bases, and 14 bases had no gene match. The CDR3 bases are TGTGCCATCAGTGATTCCCCAGCTAGCGGGGGGCCGGGGAATGAGCAGTTCTTC. This encodes CAISDSPASGGPGNEQFF.

The chain links TRBV30 to TRBJ2-7; D assignment may be TRBD1 or TRBD2 (5 bases each). V lost 7 bases and J 5 bases, leaving 24 bases between the germline ends. The CDR3 spans 15 residues. The germline CDR1 and CDR2 sequences are GTSNPN and SVGIG (reference sequence). The CDR3 protein is CAFIRVGAGKDEQYF. The CDR3 nucleotides read TGTGCCTTTATCCGGGTAGGGGCGGGTAAGGACGAGCAGTACTTC.

There are a few counts of this clonotype. The rearrangement links TRBV4-3 to TRBJ2-4; weak D call: TRBD2 (6 bases). V was clipped by 4 bases and J by 9 bases, with 19 bases between them. The V gene's germline CDR1 is LGHNA and CDR2 YSLEER. The CDR3 is 15 amino acids. The CDR3 protein is CASSPELTSSGIQYF. CDR3 coding DNA: TGCGCCAGCAGCCCGGAACTGACTAGTTCGGGCATTCAGTACTTC.

The chain couples TRBV20-1 to TRBJ2-4; 12 bases are a match to TRBD1. TRBJ2-7 explains the end of the DNA better; the J call may be wrong. The CDR3 sequence is 15 residues long. Germline loops: CDR1 DFQATT, CDR2 SNEGSKA (reference sequence). The CDR3 reads CSARGGQGAPDEQYF. In nucleotides, the CDR3 is TGCAGTGCTAGAGGGGGACAGGGGGCGCCCGACGAGCAGTACTTC.

The chain combines TRBV3-1 with TRBJ2-3; D gene uncertain. The V end was cut by 1 base, the J end by 6 bases, with 11 bases between. The CDR3 consists of 14 residues. Germline CDR1 LGHDT, CDR2 YNNKEL (reference sequence). The CDR3 DNA sequence: TGTGCCAGCAGCCAAGGCGGATCCTGGGATACGCAGTATTTT. Residues: CASSQGGSWDTQYF.

With respect to this clonotype: The junction and the germline gene differ at one end; a read error may be behind it. This chain connects TRBV7-7 to TRBJ2-1; 11 bases fit TRBD1. Gene TRBJ2-7 matches the end of the DNA better, so the J call may be wrong. Germline loops: CDR1 SSHAT, CDR2 FNYEAQ (reference sequence). The CDR3 contains 14 residues. CDR3 in DNA: TGTGCTAGCAGCAAGGGACAGGGGGGACACGAGCAGTACTTC. Encoded protein: CASSKGQGGHEQYF.

The rearrangement uses TRBV5-1 and TRBJ2-5, with 8 nucleotides matching TRBD1. CDR3 size: 14 residues. Germline CDR1 and CDR2: SGHRS and YFSETQ. Trimming took 3 bases from V and 11 from J; bases not matched to a gene: 12. The CDR3 DNA reads as TGCGCCAGCAGCTCCGGACAGGGTGGCCATGAGCAGTACTTC. It is translated as CASSSGQGGHEQYF.

The rearrangement links TRBV20-1 to TRBJ1-1; D is undetermined. Germline values: CDR1 DFQATT, CDR2 SNEGSKA (reference sequence). V gave up 5 bases and J gave up 5 bases, with 15 bases separating them. The CDR3 extends over 13 amino acids. CDR3 bases: TGCAGTGCTTCCGGGAGGGCCAGGACTGAAGCTTTCTTT. Translating it yields CSASGRARTEAFF.

The CDR3 nucleotides read TGCAGTGCCACACACCCGGGACTAGCGGGAGGGGGTGAGACCCAGTACTTC. Amino acids: CSATHPGLAGGGETQYF. The chain has TRBV20-1 and TRBJ2-5; TRBD2 agrees at 16 bases. Germline loops: CDR1 DFQATT, CDR2 SNEGSKA (reference sequence). CDR3 size: 17 residues. Trimming took 6 bases from V and 5 from J; bases not matched to a gene: 12.

The chain has TRBV20-1 and TRBJ2-7; D possibly corresponds to TRBD1 (6 bases). This CDR3 comprises 14 residues. Trimming stripped 2 bases from V and 3 bases from J, with 14 bases between. Germline V gene lookup returns CDR1 DFQATT and CDR2 SNEGSKA (reference sequence). In nucleotides, the CDR3 is TGCAGTGCTAGACCAGGGGCGATGGTCTACGAGCAGTACTTC. Translation: CSARPGAMVYEQYF.

The V call is TRBV30, the J call TRBJ2-5; TRBD2 might be the D (5 bases). The J call is in doubt because the DNA end fits TRBJ2-7 better. The V gene's germline CDR1 is GTSNPN and CDR2 SVGIG (reference sequence). This CDR3 region has 13 residues. The CDR3 coding sequence is TGTGCCTGGAGTGTATGGGAGACCTACGAGCAGTACTTC. It is translated as CAWSVWETYEQYF.

The chain recombines TRBV5-5 with TRBJ1-5; D is perhaps TRBD1 (6 bases). Trimming shortened V by 2 bases and J by 7 bases, and 19 bases separated the two germline ends. Looked up from germline, CDR1 is SGHKS and CDR2 is YYEKEE (reference sequence). This CDR3 has 16 residues. The CDR3 is CASSFRGQEVGQPQHF. The CDR3 DNA follows: TGTGCCAGCAGCTTCCGGGGACAAGAAGTAGGGCAGCCCCAGCATTTT.

The chain joins TRBV7-9 to TRBJ2-2; no definite D call. CDR3 length: 11 amino acids. Germline V CDR1 and CDR2: SEHNR, FQNEAQ (reference sequence). The V end lost 7 bases, the J end lost 6 bases, and 6 bases lay between the germline ends. CDR3 in amino acids: CASTHSGELFF. CDR3 sequence (DNA): TGTGCCAGCACCCACTCCGGGGAGCTGTTTTTT.

V gene TRBV12-3 or TRBV12-4 combines with J gene TRBJ1-2, with 7 bases aligning to TRBD1. Germline trimming cut 7 bases from V and 7 bases from J; bases unmatched to any gene: 9. This CDR3 contains 13 residues. CDR3 residues: CASTMEGAGGYTF. The CDR3 nucleotides read TGTGCCAGCACCATGGAGGGGGCAGGTGGCTACACCTTC.

This clonotype turned up a few times. The J gene is TRBJ1-1, the V gene TRBV27; D gene ambiguous. CDR1 is MNHEY and CDR2 is SMNVEV in the germline V gene (reference sequence). The CDR3 is made up of 14 amino acids. The V gene lost 4 bases and the J gene lost 1 base, with 10 bases spanning the gap. In DNA form, the CDR3 reads TGTGCCAGCAGTTCCTACCAACAGAACACTGAAGCTTTCTTT. Protein sequence: CASSSYQQNTEAFF.

The CDR3 here is CASSLKTTGPYGYTF. CDR3 bases: TGTGCCAGCAGCCTTAAGACGACAGGCCCCTATGGCTACACCTTC. The rearrangement uses TRBV7-2 and TRBJ1-2; tentatively, D is TRBD1 (6 bases). Trimming took off 5 bases at V and 4 bases at J, with 17 bases between the two ends. This CDR3 comprises 15 residues. CDR1 is SGHTA, CDR2 FQGNSA, per germline.

The chain recombines TRBV4-3 with TRBJ2-5; perhaps TRBD1 as D (6 bases). The J call may be faulty, since TRBJ2-7 better matches the DNA end. CDR3 length: 15 amino acids. Germline loops: CDR1 LGHNA, CDR2 YSLEER. Here the CDR3 DNA reads TGCGCCAGCAGCCCAAGAAAGACAGGCGAGTACGAGCAGTACTTC. This sequence encodes CASSPRKTGEYEQYF.

The rearrangement joins TRBV6-6 to TRBJ2-3; possibly TRBD2 for D (5 bases). Germline assignment: CDR1 MNHNY and CDR2 SVGAGI (reference sequence). The length of the CDR3 is 15 residues. Trimming took off 0 bases at V and 2 bases at J, with 9 bases between the two ends. The CDR3 sequence is CASSYSQRLTDTQYF. CDR3 in DNA: TGTGCCAGCAGTTACTCGCAGCGGCTCACAGATACGCAGTATTTT.

V and J are TRBV12-3 or TRBV12-4 and TRBJ1-2, with D unclear. The CDR3 consists of 14 residues. V gave up 2 bases and J gave up 4 bases, with 11 bases separating them. The CDR3 reads CASSLRDPGYGYTF. CDR3 nucleotides: TGTGCCAGCAGTTTACGGGATCCTGGCTATGGCTACACCTTC.

The chain joins TRBV5-1 to TRBJ2-2, with D tentatively TRBD1 (6 bases). Per the germline V gene, CDR1 is SGHRS and CDR2 is YFSETQ. V was cut by 4 bases and J by 6 bases, with 13 bases left in between. This CDR3 is 14 amino acids long. The CDR3 bases are TGCGCCAGCAGCCGCCCAGGGGTCGCCGGGGAGCTGTTTTTT. This gives the protein CASSRPGVAGELFF.

This clonotype was seen only a few times. The CDR3 sequence is CASTVGQISSYEQYF. CDR3 in DNA: TGTGCCAGCACCGTCGGACAGATAAGCTCCTACGAGCAGTACTTC. The rearrangement uses TRBV27 and TRBJ2-7, with D possibly TRBD1 on 6 matching bases. The V gene lost 7 bases and the J gene lost 0 bases, with 16 bases spanning the gap. The CDR3 extends over 15 amino acids. Germline assignment: CDR1 MNHEY and CDR2 SMNVEV (reference sequence).

There are a few counts of this clonotype. The V gene is TRBV24-1, the J gene TRBJ2-1; TRBD2 might be the D (6 bases). V lost 2 bases to trimming and J lost 7 bases, with 14 bases between them. This CDR3 contains 15 residues. The germline V gene encodes CDR1 KGHDR and CDR2 SFDVKD. CDR3 protein: CATSDWGDGWNEQFF. The CDR3 DNA sequence: TGTGCCACCAGTGATTGGGGGGACGGATGGAATGAGCAGTTCTTC.

The chain links TRBV3-1 to TRBJ2-3; 7 nucleotides align to TRBD1. Germline V gene lookup returns CDR1 LGHDT and CDR2 YNNKEL (reference sequence). The CDR3 loop spans 15 amino acids. The V gene end was trimmed by 5 bases and the J gene end by 0 bases; junction bases not matched to a gene: 5. CDR3 coding DNA: TGTGCCAGCAGCGCTCGACAGGGAAGCACAGATACGCAGTATTTT. Translation: CASSARQGSTDTQYF.

This rearrangement joins TRBV28 to TRBJ2-1, with D tentatively TRBD1 (5 bases). The CDR3 is 13 residues long. Germline lookup yields CDR1 MDHEN and CDR2 SYDVKM. With 10 bases removed from V and 7 bases from J, the gap between germline ends came to 17 bases. The CDR3 region has the DNA TGTGCCACCTCTCAGGGCCCCTGGAATGAGCAGTTCTTC. As protein: CATSQGPWNEQFF.

About this clonotype itself: The junction shows a germline mismatch at one end, possibly a read error. The chain is built from TRBV4-1 and TRBJ2-3, with D perhaps TRBD2 (6 bases). This CDR3 spans 18 amino acids. The germline CDR1 and CDR2 sequences are MGHRA and YSYEKL. CDR3 sequence (DNA): TGCGCCCGCAGCCAAGAGCGGGTCGGCGGGGACGGCACAGATACGCAGTATTTT. This gives the protein CARSQERVGGDGTDTQYF.

This CDR3 is CSVAGPGGPHEQYF. DNA of the CDR3: TGCAGCGTTGCTGGGCCGGGAGGGCCCCACGAGCAGTACTTC. The chain recombines TRBV29-1 with TRBJ2-7; 8 bases map to TRBD2. V trimming: 4 bases; J trimming: 5 bases; junction bases outside the gene matches: 10. The CDR3 spans 14 residues. Germline CDR1 is SQVTM and CDR2 is ANQGSEA.

This clonotype was observed a few times. The rearrangement joins TRBV7-9 to TRBJ1-4, with 7 bases that match TRBD1. Unmatched junction bases numbered 4, after V lost 7 bases and J lost 5 bases. The CDR3 sequence is 13 residues long. In germline, CDR1 is SEHNR, CDR2 FQNEAQ (reference sequence). CDR3 loop: CASTGTANEKLFF. CDR3 sequence (DNA): TGTGCCAGCACAGGGACAGCGAATGAAAAACTGTTTTTT. The full variable domain, with the rest looked up from reference TRBV7-9 and TRBJ1-4, is DTGVSQNPRHKITKRGQNVTFRCDPISEHNRLYWYRQTLGQGPEFLTYFQNEAQLEKSRLLSDRFSAERPKGSFSTLEIQRTEQGDSAMYLCASTGTANEKLFFGSGTQLSVL.

The chain couples TRBV24-1 to TRBJ1-2; 9 nucleotides match TRBD1. This CDR3 has 15 amino acids. J gave up 2 bases and V 3 bases, and 3 bases lay outside the gene matches. Germline V lookup: CDR1 KGHDR, CDR2 SFDVKD. Here the CDR3 reads CATSDRQGGNYGYTF. In nucleotides, the CDR3 is TGTGCCACCAGTGATCGACAGGGGGGAAACTATGGCTACACCTTC.

The genes are TRBV15 and TRBJ2-7, with a possible D match to TRBD1 (6 bases). The germline CDR1 and CDR2 sequences are LNHNV and YYDKDF (reference sequence). The CDR3 totals 14 residues. V shed 5 bases and J shed 0 bases, with 11 bases lying between them. The DNA for the CDR3 is TGTGCCACCAGCGGGGGCGAGTTCTCCTACGAGCAGTACTTC. This translates into CATSGGEFSYEQYF.

CDR3 nucleotide sequence: TGTGCCAGCAGTGTGTCTAGCGGACACAATGAGCAGTTCTTC. Residues: CASSVSSGHNEQFF. The rearrangement uses TRBV6-4 and TRBJ2-1, with TRBD2 identical over 7 bases. CDR3 length: 14 residues. V trimming: 4 bases; J trimming: 5 bases; junction bases outside the gene matches: 5. Per the germline V gene, CDR1 is MRHNA and CDR2 is SNTAGT.